Below are 26 T cell receptor beta chains sequenced from a single sample in a study of identifying expanded T cells in peripheral blood. Profiling relied on immunoSEQ multiplex PCR, and the TCRdb table lists in-frame clones only, not all of them. This table holds around 90,000 clones, roughly 88% found once. Sequencing used blood. The receptors here all came from a person aged 18 to 75 in good health.

This chain joins TRBV28 and TRBJ2-5, with D maybe TRBD2 (7 bases). The DNA matches TRBJ2-7 better at its end, which makes the J call doubtful. Per the germline V gene, CDR1 is MDHEN and CDR2 is SYDVKM. The CDR3 covers 14 residues. The DNA for the CDR3 is TGTGCCAGCAGTAGGGGGGGCCCTACCTACGAGCAGTACTTC. It is translated as CASSRGGPTYEQYF.

This chain joins TRBV30 and TRBJ2-1, with TRBD2 matching over 12 bases. This CDR3 is built from 16 residues. Germline lookup yields CDR1 GTSNPN and CDR2 SVGIG (reference sequence). V shed 7 bases and J 4 bases; nucleotides not matched to a gene: 11. The CDR3, as DNA: TGTGCCTCCGAAGGACTAGCGGGAACTAGATACAATGAGCAGTTCTTC. Protein product: CASEGLAGTRYNEQFF. Full variable domain (missing parts from reference TRBV30 and TRBJ2-1): SQTIHQWPATLVQPVGSPLSLECTVEGTSNPNLYWYRQAAGRGLQLLFYSVGIGQISSEVPQNLSASRPQDRQFILSSKKLLLSDSGFYLCASEGLAGTRYNEQFFGPGTRLTVL.

The chain combines TRBV18 with TRBJ2-7; D possibly corresponds to TRBD1 (5 bases). The CDR3 runs 15 residues. Germline assignment: CDR1 KGHSH and CDR2 LQKENI. Between the trimmed V and J ends, which lost 2 bases and 1 base, there was a span of 12 bases. The CDR3 nucleotides are TGTGCCAGCTCACCAACAGGTCCCAAATCCTACGAGCAGTACTTC. Protein product: CASSPTGPKSYEQYF.

The V gene is TRBV5-6, the J gene TRBJ1-5; D might be TRBD1 (6 bases). V was shortened by 0 bases and J by 7 bases, with 14 bases between the two germline ends. The CDR3 has 15 amino acids. Per the germline V gene, CDR1 is SGHDT and CDR2 is YYEEEE. CDR3 bases: TGTGCCAGCAGCTTGGGAGGGGGGGGTCTACAGCCCCAGCATTTT. Its protein is CASSLGGGGLQPQHF.

The chain recombines TRBV5-1 with TRBJ1-2, with a possible D match to TRBD1 (6 bases). Germline V gives CDR1 SGHRS, CDR2 YFSETQ. CDR3 size: 16 residues. Deletions cut 2 bases from V and 2 bases from J, with 16 bases between. CDR3 bases: TGCGCCAGCAGCTTATCCGGGGGGCGAGGCAACTATGGCTACACCTTC. The encoded protein is CASSLSGGRGNYGYTF.

CDR3 bases: TGTGCCAGTAGTATAGGGACAGGGGAAAGCAATCAGCCCCAGCATTTT. This encodes CASSIGTGESNQPQHF. The V call is TRBV19, the J call TRBJ1-5; 9 bases line up with TRBD1. CDR3 size: 16 residues. J was trimmed by 1 base and V by 1 base; bases with no gene match: 2. Germline V CDR1 and CDR2: LNHDA, SQIVND (reference sequence).

The sample holds a few counts of this clone. The J gene is TRBJ1-2, the V gene TRBV10-3; possible D gene TRBD1, 6 bases. The CDR3 totals 14 residues. CDR1 is ENHRY, CDR2 SYGVKD, per germline. V dropped 7 bases and J dropped 6 bases, with 18 bases sitting between them. The CDR3: CAITLTGSGDGYTF. The CDR3 nucleotides read TGTGCCATCACGCTAACAGGGAGTGGGGATGGCTACACCTTC.

This clone was seen a handful of times. The chain has TRBV2 and TRBJ2-5, with TRBD2 as a possible D gene (6 bases). CDR1 and CDR2 from the germline V gene are SNHLY and FYNNEI. The V end was cut by 9 bases, the J end by 2 bases, with 13 bases between. The CDR3 has 13 residues. This chain's CDR3 is CASWGGTQETQYF. In DNA, the CDR3 is TGTGCCAGTTGGGGCGGGACTCAAGAGACCCAGTACTTC.

The J gene is TRBJ2-1, the V gene TRBV5-1; TRBD2 agrees at 11 bases. The germline V gene encodes CDR1 SGHRS and CDR2 YFSETQ. The CDR3 runs 17 residues. The J segment lost 4 bases and the V segment lost 0 bases, leaving 6 bases of the junction unmatched. CDR3 bases: TGCGCCAGCAGCTTGGGATTAGCGGGGGGGCAATACAATGAGCAGTTCTTC. Translation gives CASSLGLAGGQYNEQFF.

This clone showed up just once. The chain is built from TRBV4-1 and TRBJ2-5, with 7 bases lining up with TRBD1. The CDR3 length is 15 residues. Germline values: CDR1 MGHRA, CDR2 YSYEKL. V was clipped by 1 base and J by 6 bases; unmatched bases: 8. The CDR3 reads CASSQAWQGVKTQYF. The CDR3 coding sequence is TGCGCCAGCAGCCAAGCATGGCAGGGGGTAAAGACCCAGTACTTC.

The J gene is TRBJ2-7, the V gene TRBV6-1, with a tentative D call TRBD1 (5 bases). Germline assignment: CDR1 MNHNS and CDR2 SASEGT. V was clipped by 1 base and J by 2 bases, with 9 bases between them. The CDR3 runs 14 residues. CDR3 protein: CASSEGWGAYEQYF. CDR3 sequence (DNA): TGTGCCAGCAGTGAAGGGTGGGGCGCCTACGAGCAGTACTTC.

This chain connects TRBV28 to TRBJ2-5; the D is unclear. In germline, CDR1 is MDHEN, CDR2 SYDVKM. The CDR3 has 13 amino acids. V lost 5 bases, J lost 5 bases, and 12 bases lay in between. CDR3 region: CASSLLPWETQYF. Here the CDR3 DNA reads TGTGCCAGCAGTCTCCTACCTTGGGAGACCCAGTACTTC.

V and J are TRBV11-2 and TRBJ1-4; TRBD1 agrees at 8 bases. V gave up 4 bases and J gave up 8 bases; unmatched junction bases: 6. Germline V gene sequence: CDR1 SGHAT, CDR2 FQNNGV. CDR3 length: 14 residues. In DNA, the CDR3 is TGTGCCAGCAGCTACGGACAGGGAGTGGAAAAACTGTTTTTT. It yields the protein CASSYGQGVEKLFF.

Points on this clone: Other DNA sequences in the sample encode the same CDR3. The V gene is TRBV4-3, the J gene TRBJ1-2; no clear D gene. The CDR3 covers 13 residues. Germline assignment: CDR1 LGHNA and CDR2 YSLEER. V was trimmed by 2 bases and J by 8 bases, leaving 12 bases between them. In DNA form, the CDR3 reads TGCGCCAGCAGCCAAAGCGGGGTTCGCGGCTACACCTTC. Translated: CASSQSGVRGYTF.

The chain links TRBV4-2 to TRBJ2-7; 9 bases are a match to TRBD2. The germline V gene encodes CDR1 LGHNA and CDR2 YNFKEQ. The ends lost 0 bases at V and 3 bases at J; junction bases unmatched: 9. The CDR3 runs 17 residues. The CDR3 nucleotides read TGTGCCAGCAGCCAAGATTCGAGCGGGAGGATCGGCTACGAGCAGTACTTC. This translates into CASSQDSSGRIGYEQYF.

The genes are TRBV10-2 and TRBJ2-3; tentatively, D is TRBD1 or TRBD2 (5 bases each). Germline V gives CDR1 WSHSY, CDR2 SAAADI. The CDR3 length is 16 residues. The ends were cut back, 4 bases at V and 6 bases at J, with 20 bases in the middle. The DNA of the CDR3 is TGCGCCAGCAGTGGGAGAGGGGTGTTGTTTTCTGATACGCAGTATTTT. It yields the protein CASSGRGVLFSDTQYF.

This clone was counted between two and nine times. This rearrangement joins TRBV4-1 to TRBJ1-3; D gene ambiguous. This CDR3 is 16 amino acids long. Germline V gene data show CDR1 as MGHRA and CDR2 as YSYEKL. V lost 1 base, J lost 0 bases, and 10 bases lay in between. The DNA of the CDR3 is TGCGCCAGCAGCCAAGGTAGAGCCTTCTCTGGAAACACCATATATTTT. Protein product: CASSQGRAFSGNTIYF.

J is TRBJ2-1 and V is TRBV15, with 11 bases identical to TRBD2. After removal of 1 base from V and 4 bases from J, the junction contained 0 bases not matched to a gene. The CDR3 extends over 15 amino acids. Looked up from germline, CDR1 is LNHNV and CDR2 is YYDKDF (reference sequence). The DNA for the CDR3 is TGTGCCACCAGCAGAGGGACTAGCGGGTACAATGAGCAGTTCTTC. This encodes CATSRGTSGYNEQFF.

The CDR3 coding sequence is TGTGCCTGGAGTCGAGAGGGGCCCTACGAGCAGTACTTC. Protein sequence: CAWSREGPYEQYF. V usage is TRBV30 and J usage is TRBJ2-7; D may be TRBD1 or TRBD2 (5 bases each). With 2 bases removed from V and 2 bases from J, the gap between germline ends came to 10 bases. This CDR3 has 13 residues. CDR1 is GTSNPN, CDR2 SVGIG, per germline (reference sequence). The whole variable domain, filled in from reference TRBV30 and TRBJ2-7, reads SQTIHQWPATLVQPVGSPLSLECTVEGTSNPNLYWYRQAAGRGLQLLFYSVGIGQISSEVPQNLSASRPQDRQFILSSKKLLLSDSGFYLCAWSREGPYEQYFGPGTRLTVT.

The rearrangement uses TRBV5-4 and TRBJ2-1; no clear D gene. V shed 1 base and J shed 0 bases, with 14 bases lying between them. CDR3 length equals 17 residues. Germline CDR1 SGHNT, CDR2 YYREEE (reference sequence). The CDR3 loop reads CASSLLPPSRSYNEQFF. As DNA, the CDR3 is TGTGCCAGCAGCTTGTTACCCCCATCCCGCTCCTACAATGAGCAGTTCTTC.

This clone was seen only once. Other nucleotide sequences from this sample produce the same CDR3. Here the CDR3 reads CASSQDGGGTDTQYF. The CDR3 coding sequence is TGCGCCAGCAGCCAAGACGGAGGCGGGACAGATACGCAGTATTTT. The V gene is TRBV4-1, the J gene TRBJ2-3; maybe TRBD2 (5 bases). Germline CDR1 and CDR2: MGHRA and YSYEKL. V lost 0 bases and J lost 3, with 10 bases in between. This CDR3 has 15 amino acids.

The gene calls are TRBV28 and TRBJ1-2; no reliable D call. From germline, CDR1 is MDHEN and CDR2 SYDVKM. Trimming stripped 3 bases from V and 2 bases from J, with 10 bases between. The CDR3 spans 14 residues. The DNA for the CDR3 is TGTGCCAGCAGTTTGGGTCTAAGGAACTATGGCTACACCTTC. It codes for CASSLGLRNYGYTF.

The genes are TRBV23-1 and TRBJ2-7, with TRBD2 identical over 7 bases. TRBV23-1 is an open reading frame whose function is uncertain. The CDR3 is 17 amino acids. J was trimmed by 2 bases and V by 0 bases; bases with no gene match: 10. The CDR3 region is CASSQSGVGGDAYEQYF. The DNA for the CDR3 is TGCGCCAGCAGTCAATCAGGGGTGGGAGGGGACGCCTACGAGCAGTACTTC.

This rearrangement joins TRBV19 to TRBJ2-1, with D maybe TRBD2 (5 bases). With 3 bases removed from V and 0 bases from J, the gap between germline ends came to 12 bases. The CDR3 is made up of 16 amino acids. Germline CDR1 and CDR2: LNHDA and SQIVND (reference sequence). The CDR3 coding sequence is TGTGCCAGTAGTATTCGAAGCGGCCTCTCCTACAATGAGCAGTTCTTC. Its protein is CASSIRSGLSYNEQFF.

This clone turned up a few times. The V and J genes are TRBV6-1 and TRBJ1-1; weak D call: TRBD1 (5 bases). This CDR3 contains 16 residues. Trimming removed 0 bases at V and 4 bases at J, with 15 bases between. In germline, CDR1 is MNHNS, CDR2 SASEGT. DNA of the CDR3: TGTGCCAGCAGTGAAGCGCCTGGTCGTGGGGGCACTGAAGCTTTCTTT. It is translated as CASSEAPGRGGTEAFF.

V gene TRBV6-1 combines with J gene TRBJ2-5; 11 bases align to TRBD1. Looked up from germline, CDR1 is MNHNS and CDR2 is SASEGT. The CDR3 extends over 15 amino acids. V was clipped by 5 bases and J by 3 bases; unmatched bases: 5. CDR3 bases: TGTGCCAGCAGTAGGACAGGGGGCTTTAAAGAGACCCAGTACTTC. This gives the protein CASSRTGGFKETQYF.